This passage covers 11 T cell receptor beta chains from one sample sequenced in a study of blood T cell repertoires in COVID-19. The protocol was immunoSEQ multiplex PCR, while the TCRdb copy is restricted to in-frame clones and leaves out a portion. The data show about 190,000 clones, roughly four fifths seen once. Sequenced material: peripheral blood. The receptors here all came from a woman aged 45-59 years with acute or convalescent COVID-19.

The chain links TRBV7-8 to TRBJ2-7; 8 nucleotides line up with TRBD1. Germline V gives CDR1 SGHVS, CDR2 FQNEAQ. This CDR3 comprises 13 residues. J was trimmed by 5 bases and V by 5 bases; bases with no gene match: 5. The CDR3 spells CASSLDRADEQYF. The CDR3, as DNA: TGTGCCAGCAGCCTGGACAGGGCTGACGAGCAGTACTTC.

CDR3 DNA: TGTGCCAGCAAGAGGACAGGAGGCTACGAGCAGTACTTC. Protein sequence: CASKRTGGYEQYF. The genes are TRBV6-5 and TRBJ2-7, with TRBD1 matching over 7 bases. J gave up 3 bases and V 7 bases, and 6 bases lay outside the gene matches. This CDR3 is 13 amino acids long. Germline CDR1 is MNHEY and CDR2 is SVGAGI.

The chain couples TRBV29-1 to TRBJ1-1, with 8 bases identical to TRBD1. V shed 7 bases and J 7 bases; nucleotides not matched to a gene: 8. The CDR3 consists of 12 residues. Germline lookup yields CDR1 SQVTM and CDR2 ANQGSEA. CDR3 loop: CSGGTGSHEAFF. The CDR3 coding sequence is TGCAGCGGGGGGACAGGAAGCCATGAAGCTTTCTTT.

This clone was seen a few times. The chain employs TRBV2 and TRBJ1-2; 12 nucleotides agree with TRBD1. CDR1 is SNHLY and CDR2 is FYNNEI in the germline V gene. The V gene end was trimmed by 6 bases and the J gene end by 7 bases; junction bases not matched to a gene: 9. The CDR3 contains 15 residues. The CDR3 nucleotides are TGTGCCAGCAGACCGAATGGGGACAGGGGGCTTGGCTACACCTTC. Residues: CASRPNGDRGLGYTF.

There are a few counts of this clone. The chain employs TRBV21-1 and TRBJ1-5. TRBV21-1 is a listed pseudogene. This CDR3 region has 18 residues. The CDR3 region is CASSKGVDSGGACQPQHF. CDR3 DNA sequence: TGTGCCAGCAGCAAAGGGGTGGACTCGGGGGGCGCGTGTCAGCCCCAGCATTTT.

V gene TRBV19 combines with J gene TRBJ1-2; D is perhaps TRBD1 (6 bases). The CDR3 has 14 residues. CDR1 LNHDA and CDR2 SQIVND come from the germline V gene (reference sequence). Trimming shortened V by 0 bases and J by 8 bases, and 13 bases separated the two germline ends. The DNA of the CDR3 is TGTGCCAGTAGTATAGAGGGGACACAAGGAGGCTACACCTTC. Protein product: CASSIEGTQGGYTF.

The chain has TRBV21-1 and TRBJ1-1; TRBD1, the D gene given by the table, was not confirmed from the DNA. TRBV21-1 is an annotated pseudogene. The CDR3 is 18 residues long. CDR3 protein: CASSKPRDREVPGTEAFF. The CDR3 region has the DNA TGTGCCAGCAGCAAACCGAGGGACAGGGAAGTTCCGGGGACTGAAGCTTTCTTT.

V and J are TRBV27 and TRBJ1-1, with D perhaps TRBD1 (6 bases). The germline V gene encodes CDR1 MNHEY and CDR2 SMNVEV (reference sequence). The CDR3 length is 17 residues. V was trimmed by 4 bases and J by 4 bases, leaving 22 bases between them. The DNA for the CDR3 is TGTGCCAGCAGTTCCGGGACACTCGGTATGGGGAGCACTGAAGCTTTCTTT. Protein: CASSSGTLGMGSTEAFF.

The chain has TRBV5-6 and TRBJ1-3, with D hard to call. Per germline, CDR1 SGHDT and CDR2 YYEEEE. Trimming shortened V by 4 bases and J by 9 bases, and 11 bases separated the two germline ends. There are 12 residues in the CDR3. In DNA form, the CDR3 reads TGTGCCAGCAGCGGCCCCCGCGGCACCATATATTTT. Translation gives CASSGPRGTIYF.

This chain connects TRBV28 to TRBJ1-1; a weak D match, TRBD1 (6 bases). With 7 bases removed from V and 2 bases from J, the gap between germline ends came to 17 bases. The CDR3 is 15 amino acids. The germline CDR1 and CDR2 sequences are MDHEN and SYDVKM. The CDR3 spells CASIGTTKRNTEAFF. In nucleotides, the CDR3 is TGTGCCAGCATCGGGACAACCAAACGAAACACTGAAGCTTTCTTT.

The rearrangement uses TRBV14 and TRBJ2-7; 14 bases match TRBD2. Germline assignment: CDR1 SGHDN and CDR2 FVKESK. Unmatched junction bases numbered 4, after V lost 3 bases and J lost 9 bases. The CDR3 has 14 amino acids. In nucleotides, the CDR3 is TGTGCCAGCAGCCACGGGACTAGCGGGGGCACGCAGTACTTC. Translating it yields CASSHGTSGGTQYF.